This T cell receptor beta chain was sequenced during a study of T cells in tuberculosis. Broader study findings: The stringent gate may have excluded weak CD1B-GMM tetramer binders.

Cells were sorted from thawed PBMC rested overnight and stained with GMM-loaded CD1B tetramer, viability dye and anti-CD3. C32 glucose monomycolate from Rhodococcus equi was loaded onto the CD1B tetramers. Before cryopreservation, the sorted PBMC lost their CD14-expressing monocytes. Each donor contributed roughly 100,000 sorted tetramer-negative cells. CDR3 size: 16 residues. The J segment lost 3 bases and the V segment lost 3 bases, leaving 7 bases of the junction unmatched. Germline values: CDR1 MNHNS, CDR2 SASEGT. The method was immunoSEQ multiplex PCR; TCRdb's version includes in-frame clones alone and lacks a portion of them. The sample includes about 59,000 clones, about 76% of them seen just once.

The J gene is TRBJ2-7, the V gene TRBV6-1; 11 bases match TRBD2. This receptor was taken from an adult woman with latent tuberculosis. Sequencing was carried out using CD1b-GMM tetramer-negative cells sorted from PBMCs. The CDR3 region is CASSDQLAGDGYEQYF. The CDR3 DNA sequence: TGTGCCAGCAGTGACCAACTAGCGGGAGATGGCTACGAGCAGTACTTC.